The 10 T cell receptor beta chains reported below all come from one sample, sequenced in a study of OX40 agonist ivuxolimab in advanced cancers. The data were produced by immunoSEQ multiplex PCR, yet TCRdb's version contains in-frame clones alone and is incomplete. Among around 77,000 clones listed, approximately 94% were seen once. Material: CD4+ or CD8+ T cells sorted from blood, obtained in a trial of the OX40 agonist ivuxolimab. Source of these receptors: an adult with an advanced solid tumor such as melanoma, head and neck, liver or kidney cancer.

The genes are TRBV30 and TRBJ2-7; tentative D call: TRBD1 (5 bases). The germline gives CDR1 GTSNPN, CDR2 SVGIG (reference sequence). This CDR3 is 11 amino acids long. V lost 5 bases and J lost 3, with 8 bases in between. The CDR3 reads CAWGANYEQYF. CDR3 nucleotides: TGTGCCTGGGGGGCAAACTACGAGCAGTACTTC.

The chain combines TRBV5-6 with TRBJ1-2; no clear D gene. The CDR3 is 15 residues long. Germline loops: CDR1 SGHDT, CDR2 YYEEEE. V dropped 3 bases and J dropped 4 bases, with 16 bases sitting between them. The CDR3 nucleotides read TGTGCCAGCAGCTCGGCTGGCGGTCTCGGCTATGGCTACACCTTC. Protein product: CASSSAGGLGYGYTF.

This chain joins TRBV7-9 and TRBJ1-5; 10 bases are a match to TRBD1. The germline CDR1 and CDR2 sequences are SEHNR and FQNEAQ (reference sequence). The CDR3 totals 15 residues. Trimming cost V 5 bases and J 4 bases; bases outside gene matches: 5. Here the CDR3 DNA reads TGTGCCAGCAGCCGAGCGGGACAGGGGAATCAGCCCCAGCATTTT. Translating it yields CASSRAGQGNQPQHF.

The chain joins TRBV5-1 to TRBJ2-2; 13 bases agree with TRBD2. Germline V CDR1 and CDR2: SGHRS, YFSETQ. This CDR3 is built from 17 residues. V dropped 4 bases and J dropped 6; count of bases not matched to a gene: 9. The CDR3 bases are TGCGCCAGCAGCCCCGGGACTAGCGGGATAGAGCCCGGGGAGCTGTTTTTT. Translation: CASSPGTSGIEPGELFF.

The V and J genes are TRBV5-1 and TRBJ2-5; TRBD2 aligns across 14 bases. The germline CDR1 and CDR2 sequences are SGHRS and YFSETQ. The CDR3 is made up of 17 amino acids. Trimming took 0 bases from V and 4 from J; bases not matched to a gene: 5. CDR3 DNA: TGCGCCAGCAGCTTGGGACTAGCGGGAGGGGTAGGAGAGACCCAGTACTTC. Its protein is CASSLGLAGGVGETQYF.

The J gene is TRBJ2-5, the V gene TRBV7-2; 12 bases align to TRBD2. The CDR3 totals 15 residues. The V segment lost 0 bases and the J segment 7 bases; nucleotides outside the gene matches: 3. The V gene's germline CDR1 is SGHTA and CDR2 FQGNSA. The CDR3 DNA sequence: TGTGCCAGCAGCTTAGCGCTAGCGGGAGGGGGGACCCAGTACTTC. Its protein product is CASSLALAGGGTQYF. Full variable domain (missing parts from reference TRBV7-2 and TRBJ2-5): GAGVSQSPSNKVTEKGKDVELRCDPISGHTALYWYRQSLGQGLEFLIYFQGNSAPDKSGLPSDRFSAERTGGSVSTLTIQRTQQEDSAVYLCASSLALAGGGTQYFGPGTRLLVL.

The chain combines TRBV10-3 with TRBJ2-3; 10 bases match TRBD2. CDR1 is ENHRY, CDR2 SYGVKD, per germline. The V gene end was trimmed by 6 bases and the J gene end by 0 bases; junction bases not matched to a gene: 6. CDR3 length equals 16 residues. CDR3 loop: CAIRGSGRVSTDTQYF. Here the CDR3 DNA reads TGTGCCATCAGGGGGAGCGGGAGGGTTAGCACAGATACGCAGTATTTT.

The chain has TRBV19 and TRBJ2-1, with unresolved D. Germline CDR1 is LNHDA and CDR2 is SQIVND (reference sequence). There are 13 residues in the CDR3. V was trimmed by 4 bases and J by 5 bases, leaving 9 bases between them. CDR3 sequence: CASSTRLNNEQFF. CDR3 nucleotide sequence: TGTGCCAGTAGTACCCGATTAAACAATGAGCAGTTCTTC. The whole variable domain, remainder taken from reference TRBV19 and TRBJ2-1, is DGGITQSPKYLFRKEGQNVTLSCEQNLNHDAMYWYRQDPGQGLRLIYYSQIVNDFQKGDIAEGYSVSREKKESFPLTVTSAQKNPTAFYLCASSTRLNNEQFFGPGTRLTVL.

DNA of the CDR3: TGTGCCAGCAGCTTGGAGCGGACCGGGGAGCTGTTTTTT. Protein sequence: CASSLERTGELFF. The rearrangement links TRBV5-4 to TRBJ2-2; D perhaps matches TRBD2 (5 bases). This CDR3 region has 13 residues. Germline V CDR1 and CDR2: SGHNT, YYREEE (reference sequence). Trimming left V 0 bases short and J 5 bases short, with 5 bases between. Variable domain in full (rest from reference TRBV5-4 and TRBJ2-2): ETGVTQSPTHLIKTRGQQVTLRCSSQSGHNTVSWYQQALGQGPQFIFQYYREEENGRGNFPPRFSGLQFPNYSSELNVNALELDDSALYLCASSLERTGELFFGEGSRLTVL.

The CDR3: CASKDDANTGELFF. CDR3 nucleotides: TGCGCCAGCAAAGACGACGCGAACACCGGGGAGCTGTTTTTT. V gene TRBV5-1 combines with J gene TRBJ2-2; D gene unclear. The V gene lost 6 bases and the J gene lost 0 bases, with 9 bases spanning the gap. Germline assignment: CDR1 SGHRS and CDR2 YFSETQ. This CDR3 has 14 amino acids.